Listed below are T cell receptor beta chains from one sample, sequenced in a study of T cells after yellow fever vaccination. One entry per CDR3 protein, called by TCRdb with MiXCR from the 5' RACE reads. Among about 50,000 distinct CDR3 sequences, approximately 6% were seen once, and the ten largest hold roughly a third. The sequenced sample was PBMCs, either bulk or a sorted T-cell subset (CD4+, CD8+, memory, or dextramer-sorted; not recorded which), obtained on the day of the yellow fever booster vaccination. The receptor source for this set is a man younger than 35 who received the YFV17D yellow fever vaccine. The CDR3 runs from the conserved cysteine through the conserved F or W. The order of the fields is J gene, V gene, clone size, D gene, CDR3 DNA, CDR3 protein. A D gene is named only where the DNA matches it firmly. Clone size is given for some rows only: seen once, a few or many times, or a class if the clone is expanded.

J: TRBJ1-6; V: TRBV6-4; size: NA; D: NA; DNA: TGTGCCAGCAGTGAAATCTATAATTCACCCCTCCACTTT; CDR3: CASSEIYNSPLHF
J: TRBJ1-2; V: TRBV13; size: few; D: NA; DNA: TGTGCCAGCAGCTTAGCAATGGACCACTATGGCTACACCTTC; CDR3: CASSLAMDHYGYTF
J: TRBJ1-6; V: TRBV7-9; size: many; D: NA; DNA: TGTGCCAGCCGCGGGTCCCGGAGCTCCTATAATTCACCCCTCCACTTT; CDR3: CASRGSRSSYNSPLHF
J: TRBJ1-1; V: TRBV9; size: NA; D: NA; DNA: TGTGCCAGCAGCGCAGGTCGGAGCACTGAAGCTTTCTTT; CDR3: CASSAGRSTEAFF
J: TRBJ2-1; V: TRBV9; size: NA; D: NA; DNA: TGTGCCAGCAGCGTATCCAGAAGCTCCTACAATGAGCAGTTCTTC; CDR3: CASSVSRSSYNEQFF
J: TRBJ2-5; V: TRBV7-9; size: NA; D: NA; DNA: TGTGCCAGCAGCTTAGGCTGGACAGAAGAGACCCAGTACTTC; CDR3: CASSLGWTEETQYF
J: TRBJ1-2; V: TRBV4-1; size: NA; D: TRBD1; DNA: TGCGCCAGCAGCCAGGACCACAGGGGATATGGCTACACCTTC; CDR3: CASSQDHRGYGYTF
J: TRBJ1-4; V: TRBV18; size: NA; D: NA; DNA: TGTGCCAGCGCCCAGGGGCCCATAAGCGCTGAAAAACTGTTTTTT; CDR3: CASAQGPISAEKLFF
J: TRBJ2-2; V: TRBV4-1; size: many; D: NA; DNA: TGCGCCAGCAGCCAAGATAGTTTCACCGGGGAGCTGTTTTTT; CDR3: CASSQDSFTGELFF
J: TRBJ1-2; V: TRBV7-6; size: many; D: TRBD1; DNA: TGTGCCAGCAGCTTAGCCAAGGGGGCCGGCGGCTACACCTTC; CDR3: CASSLAKGAGGYTF
J: TRBJ2-3; V: TRBV4-3; size: NA; D: TRBD2; DNA: TGCGCCAGCAGCCAAGGGTTGACTAGCGACACAGATACGCAGTATTTT; CDR3: CASSQGLTSDTDTQYF
J: TRBJ2-1; V: TRBV7-8; size: many; D: TRBD2; DNA: TGTGCCAGCAGCCACCGGGGGGGCGACCTTTTTTACAATGAGCAGTTCTTC; CDR3: CASSHRGGDLFYNEQFF
J: TRBJ2-1; V: TRBV4-3; size: many; D: TRBD2; DNA: TGCGCCAGCAGCCAAGGTAGCGGGGGGCCCCGGGAGCAGTTCTTC; CDR3: CASSQGSGGPREQFF
J: TRBJ1-2; V: TRBV10-2; size: many; D: NA; DNA: TGCGCCAGCAGTGAGTCCGGAACGATATACACCTTC; CDR3: CASSESGTIYTF
J: TRBJ2-2; V: TRBV6-5; size: many; D: NA; DNA: TGTGCCAGCAGCCCTAGACCCCTGGCGTTGGGCGGGGAGCTGTTTTTT; CDR3: CASSPRPLALGGELFF
J: TRBJ2-2; V: TRBV29-1; size: few; D: NA; DNA: TGCAGCGTTGTTCAGGACACCGGGGAGCTGTTTTTT; CDR3: CSVVQDTGELFF
J: TRBJ2-2; V: TRBV28; size: NA; D: NA; DNA: TGTGCCAGCAGTTTAAGGGCGGCAGCCCTCACCGGGGAGCTGTTTTTT; CDR3: CASSLRAAALTGELFF
J: TRBJ1-2; V: TRBV5-1; size: many; D: TRBD1; DNA: TGCGCCAGCAGCTTGTCTGGGACAGTCCAAACCTTC; CDR3: CASSLSGTVQTF
J: TRBJ1-4; V: TRBV7-2; size: NA; D: TRBD1; DNA: TGTGCCAGCAACAACCAGGGGGGCCTTCTGTTTTTT; CDR3: CASNNQGGLLFF
J: TRBJ2-7; V: TRBV7-9; size: NA; D: TRBD1; DNA: TGTGCCAGCAGCCCGGGACAGGGGACCCGATACGAGCAGTACTTC; CDR3: CASSPGQGTRYEQYF
J: TRBJ2-1; V: TRBV7-3; size: many; D: NA; DNA: TGTGCCAGCAGCCCCCGACCCGAACAGGGGACTCCTGGCAATGAGCAGTTCTTC; CDR3: CASSPRPEQGTPGNEQFF
J: TRBJ1-5; V: TRBV5-5; size: many; D: TRBD1; DNA: TGTGCCAGCAGCGGGGGGACAGGGGGCAATCAGCCCCAGCATTTT; CDR3: CASSGGTGGNQPQHF
J: TRBJ2-7; V: TRBV4-1; size: many; D: NA; DNA: TGCGCCAGCAGCCAAGGAGGGAGGGAGCAGTACTTC; CDR3: CASSQGGREQYF